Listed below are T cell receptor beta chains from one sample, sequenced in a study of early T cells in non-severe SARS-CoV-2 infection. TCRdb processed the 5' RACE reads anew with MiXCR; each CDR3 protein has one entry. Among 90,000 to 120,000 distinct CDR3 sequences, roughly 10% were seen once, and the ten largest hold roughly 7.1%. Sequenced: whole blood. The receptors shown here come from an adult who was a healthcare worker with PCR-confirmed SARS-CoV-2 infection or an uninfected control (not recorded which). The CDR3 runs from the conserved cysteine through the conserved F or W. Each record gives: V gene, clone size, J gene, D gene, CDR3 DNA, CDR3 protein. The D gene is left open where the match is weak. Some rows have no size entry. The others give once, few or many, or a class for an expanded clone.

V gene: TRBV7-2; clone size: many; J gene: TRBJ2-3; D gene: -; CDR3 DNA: TGTGCCAGCAGCTTAGGAGGTGTGCCGACAGATACGCAGTATTTT; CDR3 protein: CASSLGGVPTDTQYF
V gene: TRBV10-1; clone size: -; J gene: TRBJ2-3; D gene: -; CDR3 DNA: TGCGCCACCAGCGGCTTCGAAACAACTAGCACAGATACGCAGTATTTT; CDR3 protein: CATSGFETTSTDTQYF
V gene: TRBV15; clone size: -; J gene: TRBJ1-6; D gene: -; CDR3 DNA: TGTGCCACCAGCAGGAAGACTTACGGGGGAAATTCACCCCTCCACTTT; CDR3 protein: CATSRKTYGGNSPLHF
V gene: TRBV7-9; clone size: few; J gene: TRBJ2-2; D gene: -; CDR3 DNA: TGTGCCAGCAGCTTGGAGCGGCCGGGCACCGGGGAGCTGTTTTTT; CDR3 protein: CASSLERPGTGELFF
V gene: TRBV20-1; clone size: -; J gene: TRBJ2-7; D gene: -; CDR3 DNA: TGCAGTGCTACAGACCGGACAGATTGGGGCAGGGAGCAGTACTTC; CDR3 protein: CSATDRTDWGREQYF
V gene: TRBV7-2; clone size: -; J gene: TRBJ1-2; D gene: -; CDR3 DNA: TGTGCCAGCACCCTTAGCAGAGACTATGGCTACACCTTC; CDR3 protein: CASTLSRDYGYTF
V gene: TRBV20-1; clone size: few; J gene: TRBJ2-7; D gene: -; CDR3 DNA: TGCAGTGCTAGAGATCTAAAAGGGTACGAGCAGTACTTC; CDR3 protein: CSARDLKGYEQYF
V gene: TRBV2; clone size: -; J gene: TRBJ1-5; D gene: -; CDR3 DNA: TGTGCCAGCATGGAGGGGCAGGGAAATCAGCCCCAGCATTTT; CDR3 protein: CASMEGQGNQPQHF
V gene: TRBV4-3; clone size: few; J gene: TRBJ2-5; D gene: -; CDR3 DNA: TGCGCCAGCAGTGCGGGGAAACAAGAGACCCAGTACTTC; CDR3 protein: CASSAGKQETQYF
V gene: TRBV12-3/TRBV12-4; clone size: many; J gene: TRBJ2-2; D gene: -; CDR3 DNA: TGTGCCACCCTAGACATTAACACCGGGGAGCTGTTTTTT; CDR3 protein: CATLDINTGELFF
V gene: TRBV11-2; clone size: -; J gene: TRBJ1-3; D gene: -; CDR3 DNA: TGTGCCAGCAGCATAGACAGGCCCTCTATCTCTGGAAACACCATATATTTT; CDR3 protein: CASSIDRPSISGNTIYF
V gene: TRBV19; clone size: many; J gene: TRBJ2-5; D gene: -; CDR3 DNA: TGTGCCAGTAGTATAGGCGCCTCCCAAGAGACCCAGTACTTC; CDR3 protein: CASSIGASQETQYF
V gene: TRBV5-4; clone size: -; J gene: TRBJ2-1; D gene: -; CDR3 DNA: TGTGCCAGCAGCCACTCGGGACTTAAATACAATGAGCAGTTCTTC; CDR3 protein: CASSHSGLKYNEQFF
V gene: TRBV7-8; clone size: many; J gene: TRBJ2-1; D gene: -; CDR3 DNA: TGTGCCAGCAGCTCCCCGGGAGCCAACTACAATGAGCAGTTCTTC; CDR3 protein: CASSSPGANYNEQFF
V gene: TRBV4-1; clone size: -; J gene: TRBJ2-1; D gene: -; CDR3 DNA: TGCGCCAGCAGCGTAGGGAGCGATAGCTCCTACAATGAGCAGTTCTTC; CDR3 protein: CASSVGSDSSYNEQFF
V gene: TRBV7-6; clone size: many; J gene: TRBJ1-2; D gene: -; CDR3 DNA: TGTGCCAGCAGCTTACTTTTCGGTGGCTACACCTTC; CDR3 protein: CASSLLFGGYTF
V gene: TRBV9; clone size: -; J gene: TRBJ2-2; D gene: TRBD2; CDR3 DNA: TGTGCCAGCAGAGCGGGAGTGGCCGGGGAGCTGTTTTTT; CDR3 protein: CASRAGVAGELFF
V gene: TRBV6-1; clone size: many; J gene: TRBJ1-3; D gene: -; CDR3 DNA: TGTGCCAGCAGGAGGACGCCGCACTCTGGAAACACCATATATTTT; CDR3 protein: CASRRTPHSGNTIYF
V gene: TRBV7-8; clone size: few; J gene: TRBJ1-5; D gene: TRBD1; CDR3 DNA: TGTGCCAGCAGCCACCGGGACAGAGATCAGCCCCAGCATTTT; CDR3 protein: CASSHRDRDQPQHF
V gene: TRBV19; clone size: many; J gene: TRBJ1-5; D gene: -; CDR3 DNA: TGTGCCAGTAGTCGCGGCCCCAATCAGCCCCAGCATTTT; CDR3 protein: CASSRGPNQPQHF
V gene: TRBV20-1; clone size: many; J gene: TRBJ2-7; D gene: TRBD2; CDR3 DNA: TGCAGTGCTGGACTAGCGGGCCCTTGGGAGCAGTACTTC; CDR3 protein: CSAGLAGPWEQYF
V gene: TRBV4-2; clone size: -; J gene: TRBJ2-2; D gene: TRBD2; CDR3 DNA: TGTGCCAGCAGCCCTAGCGGGGAGAACACCGGGGAGCTGTTTTTT; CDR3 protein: CASSPSGENTGELFF
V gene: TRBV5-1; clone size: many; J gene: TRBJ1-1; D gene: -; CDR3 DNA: TGCGCCAGCAGCTTGAGCCATGGGTCCACTGAAGCTTTCTTT; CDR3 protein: CASSLSHGSTEAFF